What follows describes a single T cell receptor beta chain. What it recognizes is unknown. This specimen comes from a study of T cell responses to AZD1222 COVID-19 vaccine. Using immunoSEQ multiplex PCR, the repertoire was profiled, and TCRdb retains in-frame clones only, with some absent. The sample lists some 150,000 clones; approximately 93% were seen once. The CDR3 is 15 amino acids. Trimming pared 3 bases from V and 4 bases from J, leaving 13 bases between. Per the germline V gene, CDR1 is KGHSH and CDR2 is LQKENI. Notes on the study in general: With dominance at 160-218 and 743-854, vaccine-associated CD4 TCRs spanned spike. Females outnumbered males among donors, who were mostly white British; clonal diversity was possibly underestimated. Nearly half of spike-specific TCRs reportedly target variant regions that are unmutated in the B.1.351 and B.1.1.7 variants. Only 5 to 7 AZD1222 recipients were seropositive at baseline.

This chain links TRBV18 with TRBJ1-5, with D unclear. Sequencing used peripheral blood, obtained on day 0 of MenACWY control vaccination. This TCR was sampled from an adult in good health. The CDR3 protein is CASSPGTAVNQPQHF. The CDR3 bases are TGTGCCAGCTCACCGGGCACAGCCGTGAATCAGCCCCAGCATTTT. The full variable domain, completed using reference TRBV18 and TRBJ1-5, is NAGVMQNPRHLVRRRGQEARLRCSPMKGHSHVYWYRQLPEEGLKFMVYLQKENIIDESGMPKERFSAEFPKEGPSILRIQQVVRGDSAAYFCASSPGTAVNQPQHFGDGTRLSIL.